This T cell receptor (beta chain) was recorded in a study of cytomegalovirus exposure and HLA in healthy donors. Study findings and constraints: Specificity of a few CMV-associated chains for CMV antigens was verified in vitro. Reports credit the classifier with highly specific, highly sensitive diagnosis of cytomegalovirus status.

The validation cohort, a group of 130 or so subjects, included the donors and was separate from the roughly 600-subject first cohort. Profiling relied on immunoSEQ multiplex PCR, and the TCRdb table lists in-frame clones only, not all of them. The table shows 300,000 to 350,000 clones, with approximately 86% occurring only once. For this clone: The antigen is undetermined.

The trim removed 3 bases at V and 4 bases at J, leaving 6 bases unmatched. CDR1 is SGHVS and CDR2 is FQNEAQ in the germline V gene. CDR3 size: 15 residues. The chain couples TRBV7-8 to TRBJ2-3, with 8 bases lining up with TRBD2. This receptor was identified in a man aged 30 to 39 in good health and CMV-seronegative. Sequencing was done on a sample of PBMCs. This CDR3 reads CASSFQLAAADTQYF. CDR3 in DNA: TGTGCCAGCAGCTTCCAACTAGCGGCCGCAGATACGCAGTATTTT.